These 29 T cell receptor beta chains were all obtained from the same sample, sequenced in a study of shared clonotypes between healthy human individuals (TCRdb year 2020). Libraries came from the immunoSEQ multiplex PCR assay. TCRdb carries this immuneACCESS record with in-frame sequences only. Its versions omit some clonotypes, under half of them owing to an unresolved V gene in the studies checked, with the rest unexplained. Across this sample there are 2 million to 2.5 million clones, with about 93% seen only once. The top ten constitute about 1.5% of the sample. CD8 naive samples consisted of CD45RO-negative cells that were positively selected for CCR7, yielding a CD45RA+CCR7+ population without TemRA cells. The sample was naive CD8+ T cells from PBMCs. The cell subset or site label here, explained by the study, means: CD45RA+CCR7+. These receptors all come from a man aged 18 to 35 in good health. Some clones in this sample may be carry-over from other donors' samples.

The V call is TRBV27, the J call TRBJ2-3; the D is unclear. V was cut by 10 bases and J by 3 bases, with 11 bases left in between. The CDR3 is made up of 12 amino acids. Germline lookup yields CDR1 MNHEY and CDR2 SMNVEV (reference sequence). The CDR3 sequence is CATKWDTDTQYF. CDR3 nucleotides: TGTGCCACTAAATGGGATACAGATACGCAGTATTTT.

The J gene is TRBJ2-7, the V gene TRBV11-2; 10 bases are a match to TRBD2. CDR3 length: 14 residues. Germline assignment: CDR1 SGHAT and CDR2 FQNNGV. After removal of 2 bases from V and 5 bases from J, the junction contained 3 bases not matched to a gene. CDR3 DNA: TGTGCCAGCAGCTTACTAACTAGCGGGAACGAGCAGTACTTC. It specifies CASSLLTSGNEQYF.

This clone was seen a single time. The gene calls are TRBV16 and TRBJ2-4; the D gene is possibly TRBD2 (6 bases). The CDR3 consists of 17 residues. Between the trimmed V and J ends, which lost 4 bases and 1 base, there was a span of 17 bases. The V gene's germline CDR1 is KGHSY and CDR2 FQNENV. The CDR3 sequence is CASSRHGGPRAKNIQYF. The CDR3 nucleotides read TGTGCCAGCAGCCGCCACGGAGGGCCGCGGGCCAAAAACATTCAGTACTTC.

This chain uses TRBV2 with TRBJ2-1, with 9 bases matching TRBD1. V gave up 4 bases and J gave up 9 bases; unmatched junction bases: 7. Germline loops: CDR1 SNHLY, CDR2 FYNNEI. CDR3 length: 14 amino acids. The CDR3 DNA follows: TGTGCCAGCAGTGCCGGGACAGGGATGAGTGAGCAGTTCTTC. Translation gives CASSAGTGMSEQFF.

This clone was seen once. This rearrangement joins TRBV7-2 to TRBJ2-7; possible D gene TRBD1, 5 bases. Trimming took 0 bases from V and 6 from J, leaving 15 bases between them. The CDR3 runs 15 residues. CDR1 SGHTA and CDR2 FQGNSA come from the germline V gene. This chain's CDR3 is CASSLAPAGQGEQYF. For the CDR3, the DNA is TGTGCCAGCAGCTTAGCCCCTGCAGGGCAAGGCGAGCAGTACTTC.

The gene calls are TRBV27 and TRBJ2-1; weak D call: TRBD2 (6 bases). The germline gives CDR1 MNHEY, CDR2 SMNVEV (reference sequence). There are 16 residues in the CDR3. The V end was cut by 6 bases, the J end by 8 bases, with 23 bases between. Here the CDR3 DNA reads TGTGCCAGCAGCCTACGACTAGACCGGTCTGGGGATGAGCAGTTCTTC. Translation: CASSLRLDRSGDEQFF.

CDR3 DNA sequence: TGTGCCAGCAGACGGGCCTTCAGCCCAGATACGCAGTATTTT. It yields the protein CASRRAFSPDTQYF. The chain combines TRBV6-1 with TRBJ2-3; no firm D call. The germline V gene encodes CDR1 MNHNS and CDR2 SASEGT. The CDR3 has 14 amino acids. With 6 bases removed from V and 4 bases from J, the gap between germline ends came to 14 bases.

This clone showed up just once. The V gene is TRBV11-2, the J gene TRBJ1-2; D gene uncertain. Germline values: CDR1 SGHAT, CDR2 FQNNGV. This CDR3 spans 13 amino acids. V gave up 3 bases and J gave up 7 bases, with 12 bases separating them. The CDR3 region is CASSFDGVAGYTF. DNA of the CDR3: TGTGCCAGCAGCTTCGACGGGGTGGCTGGCTACACCTTC.

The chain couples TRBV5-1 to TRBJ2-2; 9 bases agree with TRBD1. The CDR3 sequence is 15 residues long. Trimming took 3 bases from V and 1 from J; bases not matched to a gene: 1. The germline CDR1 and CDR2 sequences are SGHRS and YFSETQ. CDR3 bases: TGCGCCAGCAGCTGGGGACAGGGGAACACCGGGGAGCTGTTTTTT. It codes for CASSWGQGNTGELFF.

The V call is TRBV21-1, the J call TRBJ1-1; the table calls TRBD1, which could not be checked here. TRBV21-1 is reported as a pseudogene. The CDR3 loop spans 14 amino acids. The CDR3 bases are TGTGCCAGCAGCAGCGACAGGGTTAACACTGAAGCTTTCTTT. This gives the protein CASSSDRVNTEAFF.

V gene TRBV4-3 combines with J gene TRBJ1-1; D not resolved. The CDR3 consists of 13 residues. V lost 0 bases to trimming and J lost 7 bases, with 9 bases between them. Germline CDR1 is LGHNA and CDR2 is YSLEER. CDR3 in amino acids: CASSQDPMGEAFF. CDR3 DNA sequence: TGCGCCAGCAGCCAAGATCCCATGGGTGAAGCTTTCTTT.

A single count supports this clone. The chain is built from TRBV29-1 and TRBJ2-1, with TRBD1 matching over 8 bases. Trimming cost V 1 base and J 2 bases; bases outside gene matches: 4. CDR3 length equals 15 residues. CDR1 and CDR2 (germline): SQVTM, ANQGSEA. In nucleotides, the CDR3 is TGCAGCGTTGAAGGCCGGGACAGGCCCTACAATGAGCAGTTCTTC. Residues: CSVEGRDRPYNEQFF.

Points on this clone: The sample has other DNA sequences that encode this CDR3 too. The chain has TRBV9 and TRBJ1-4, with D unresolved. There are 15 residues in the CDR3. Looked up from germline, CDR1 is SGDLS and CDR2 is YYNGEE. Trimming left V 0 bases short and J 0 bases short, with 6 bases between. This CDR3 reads CASSVGGATNEKLFF. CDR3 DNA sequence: TGTGCCAGCAGCGTAGGCGGCGCAACTAATGAAAAACTGTTTTTT.

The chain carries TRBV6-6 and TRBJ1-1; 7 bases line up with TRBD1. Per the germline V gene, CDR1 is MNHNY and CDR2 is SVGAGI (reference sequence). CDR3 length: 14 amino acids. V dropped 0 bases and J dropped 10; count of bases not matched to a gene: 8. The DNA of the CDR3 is TGTGCCAGCAGTTACTCGGCGACAGGGAATGGAGCTTTCTTT. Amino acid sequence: CASSYSATGNGAFF.

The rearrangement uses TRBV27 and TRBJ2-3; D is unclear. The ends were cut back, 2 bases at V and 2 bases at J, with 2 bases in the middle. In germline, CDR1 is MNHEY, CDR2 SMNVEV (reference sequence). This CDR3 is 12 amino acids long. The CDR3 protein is CASSLPTDTQYF. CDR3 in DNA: TGTGCCAGCAGTTTACCCACAGATACGCAGTATTTT.

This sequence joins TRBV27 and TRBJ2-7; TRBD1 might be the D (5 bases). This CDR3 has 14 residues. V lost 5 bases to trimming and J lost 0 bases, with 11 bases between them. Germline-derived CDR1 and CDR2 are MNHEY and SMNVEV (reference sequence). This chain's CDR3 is CASSPRATSYEQYF. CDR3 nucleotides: TGTGCCAGCAGTCCCAGGGCGACCTCCTACGAGCAGTACTTC.

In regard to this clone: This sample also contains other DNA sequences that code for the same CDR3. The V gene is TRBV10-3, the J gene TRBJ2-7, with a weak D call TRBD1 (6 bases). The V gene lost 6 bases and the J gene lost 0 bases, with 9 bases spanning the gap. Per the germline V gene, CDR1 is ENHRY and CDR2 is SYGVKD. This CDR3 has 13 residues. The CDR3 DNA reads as TGTGCCATCAGCGGGACACTCTCCTACGAGCAGTACTTC. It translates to CAISGTLSYEQYF.

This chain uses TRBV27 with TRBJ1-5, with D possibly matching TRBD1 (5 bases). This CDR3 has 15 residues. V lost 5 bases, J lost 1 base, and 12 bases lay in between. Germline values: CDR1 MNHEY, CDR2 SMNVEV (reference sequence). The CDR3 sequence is CASSPLGVSNQPQHF. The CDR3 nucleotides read TGTGCCAGCAGTCCGCTAGGGGTGAGCAATCAGCCCCAGCATTTT.

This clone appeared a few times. The CDR3 coding sequence is TGTGCCAGCTCACCCACGAGGGGACAGGGAGGGAACACTGAAGCTTTCTTT. This translates into CASSPTRGQGGNTEAFF. This sequence joins TRBV18 and TRBJ1-1; 9 bases line up with TRBD1. The V segment lost 3 bases and the J segment 1 base; nucleotides outside the gene matches: 9. The CDR3 sequence is 17 residues long. Germline values: CDR1 KGHSH, CDR2 LQKENI.

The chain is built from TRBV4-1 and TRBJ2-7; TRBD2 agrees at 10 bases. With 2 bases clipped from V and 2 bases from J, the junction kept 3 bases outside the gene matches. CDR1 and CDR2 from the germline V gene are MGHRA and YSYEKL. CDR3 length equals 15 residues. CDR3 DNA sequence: TGCGCCAGCAGCCAAACGACTAGCGGGCCCTACGAGCAGTACTTC. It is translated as CASSQTTSGPYEQYF.

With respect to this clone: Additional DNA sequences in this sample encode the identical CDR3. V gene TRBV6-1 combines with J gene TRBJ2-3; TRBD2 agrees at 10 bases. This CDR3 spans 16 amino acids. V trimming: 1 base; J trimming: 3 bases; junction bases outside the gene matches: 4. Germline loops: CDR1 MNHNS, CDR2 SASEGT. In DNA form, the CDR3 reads TGTGCCAGCAGTGAAGAGCGGGAGGGCCTTACAGATACGCAGTATTTT. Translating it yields CASSEEREGLTDTQYF.

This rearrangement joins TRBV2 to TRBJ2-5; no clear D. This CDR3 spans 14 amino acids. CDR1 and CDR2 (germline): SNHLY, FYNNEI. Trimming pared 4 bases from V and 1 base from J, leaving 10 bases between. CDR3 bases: TGTGCCAGCAGTGTCCTGGACGGCCAAGAGACCCAGTACTTC. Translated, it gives CASSVLDGQETQYF.

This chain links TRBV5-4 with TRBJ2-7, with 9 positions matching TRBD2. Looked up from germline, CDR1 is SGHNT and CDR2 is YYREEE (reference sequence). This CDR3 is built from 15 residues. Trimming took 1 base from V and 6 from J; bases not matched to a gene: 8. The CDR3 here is CASSLMAGGPGEQYF. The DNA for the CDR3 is TGTGCCAGCAGCTTGATGGCGGGAGGGCCAGGCGAGCAGTACTTC.

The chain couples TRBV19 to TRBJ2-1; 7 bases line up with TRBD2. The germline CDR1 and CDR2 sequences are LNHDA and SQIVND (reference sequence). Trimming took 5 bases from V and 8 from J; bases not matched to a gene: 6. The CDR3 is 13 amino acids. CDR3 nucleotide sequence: TGTGCCAGTAGTTGGGGGGGAGGTTATGAGCAGTTCTTC. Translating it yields CASSWGGGYEQFF.

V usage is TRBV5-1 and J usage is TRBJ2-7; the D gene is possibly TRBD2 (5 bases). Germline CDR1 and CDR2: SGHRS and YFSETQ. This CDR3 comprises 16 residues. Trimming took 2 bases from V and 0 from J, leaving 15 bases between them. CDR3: CASSFDKDWHSYEQYF. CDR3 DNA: TGCGCCAGCAGCTTCGATAAGGACTGGCACTCCTACGAGCAGTACTTC.

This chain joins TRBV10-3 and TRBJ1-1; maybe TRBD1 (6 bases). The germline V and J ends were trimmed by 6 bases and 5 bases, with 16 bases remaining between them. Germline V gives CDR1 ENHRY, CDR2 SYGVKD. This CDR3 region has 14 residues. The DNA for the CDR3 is TGTGCCATCAGCTTAGGGGGGTTAGGGACTGAAGCTTTCTTT. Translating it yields CAISLGGLGTEAFF.

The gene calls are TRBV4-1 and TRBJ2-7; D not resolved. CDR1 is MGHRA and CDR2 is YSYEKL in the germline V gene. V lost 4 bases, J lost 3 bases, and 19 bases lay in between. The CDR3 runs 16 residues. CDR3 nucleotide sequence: TGCGCCAGCAGCCGGACGGACGGTTCTCTGAACTACGAGCAGTACTTC. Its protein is CASSRTDGSLNYEQYF.

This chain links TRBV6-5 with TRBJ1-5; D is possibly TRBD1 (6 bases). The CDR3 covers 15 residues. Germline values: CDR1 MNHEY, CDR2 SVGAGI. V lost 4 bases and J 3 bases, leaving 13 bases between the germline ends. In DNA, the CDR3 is TGTGCCAGCAGTTCTACACAGGGCATCAATCAGCCCCAGCATTTT. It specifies CASSSTQGINQPQHF.

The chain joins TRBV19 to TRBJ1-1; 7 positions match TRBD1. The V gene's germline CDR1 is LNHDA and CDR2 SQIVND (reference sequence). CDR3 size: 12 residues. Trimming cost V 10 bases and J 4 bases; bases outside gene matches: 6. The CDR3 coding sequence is TGTGCCACAGCAGGGGGGGGCACTGAAGCTTTCTTT. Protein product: CATAGGGTEAFF.